This entry lists 26 T cell receptor beta chains sequenced from one sample in a study of CD8+CD57+ T cells in acquired aplastic anemia. The TCR beta profiling, which covered VDJ combination and CDR3 sequence, was carried out using genomic DNA as the template. TCRdb reprocessed the reads with MiXCR, giving one entry per CDR3 protein. The sample yields under 200,000 distinct CDR3 sequences, 71% seen once. The patients chosen for sequencing had shown expansion of CD8+CD57+ cells (detected by flow cytometry). The sample was sorted CD4+, CD8+, or CD8+CD57+ T cells (not recorded which) from PBMCs. These receptor sequences come from a human donor with aplastic anemia.

The chain links TRBV7-9 to TRBJ1-6; tentatively, D is TRBD1 (6 bases). The V and J ends lost 5 bases and 8 bases respectively, with 13 bases between them. The CDR3 sequence is 14 residues long. The V gene's germline CDR1 is SEHNR and CDR2 FQNEAQ (reference sequence). CDR3 residues: CASSLAGADSPLHF. The CDR3 bases are TGTGCCAGCAGCCTCGCAGGGGCCGATTCACCCCTCCACTTT. The variable domain in full, completed from reference TRBV7-9 and TRBJ1-6, reads DTGVSQNPRHKITKRGQNVTFRCDPISEHNRLYWYRQTLGQGPEFLTYFQNEAQLEKSRLLSDRFSAERPKGSFSTLEIQRTEQGDSAMYLCASSLAGADSPLHFGNGTRLTVT.

This clonotype was detected once. The rearrangement joins TRBV20-1 to TRBJ1-2; 8 nucleotides agree with TRBD1. The CDR3 is 10 residues long. Germline V gives CDR1 DFQATT, CDR2 SNEGSKA (reference sequence). Trimming removed 0 bases from V and 14 bases from J; junction bases left unmatched: 2. In nucleotides, the CDR3 is TGCAGTGCTAGAGATAGGACAGGGACCTTC. Translating it yields CSARDRTGTF.

The chain carries TRBV20-1 and TRBJ1-2, with D possibly matching TRBD1 (5 bases). Germline V gene sequence: CDR1 DFQATT, CDR2 SNEGSKA (reference sequence). This CDR3 has 11 amino acids. V was pared by 6 bases and J by 8 bases, with 13 bases between. The CDR3 nucleotides read TGCAGTGCCCCGTCGCGGGGGGGCTACACCTTC. This encodes CSAPSRGGYTF.

The chain combines TRBV2 with TRBJ1-5; 8 bases line up with TRBD1. J gave up 2 bases and V 4 bases, and 7 bases lay outside the gene matches. The CDR3 sequence is 16 residues long. Germline assignment: CDR1 SNHLY and CDR2 FYNNEI. CDR3 nucleotide sequence: TGTGCCAGCAGTGTAAGTCAGGGGGCTGGCAATCAGCCCCAGCATTTT. This codes for CASSVSQGAGNQPQHF.

This sequence joins TRBV15 and TRBJ2-7; D is perhaps TRBD1 (6 bases). The CDR3 is 14 residues long. V dropped 5 bases and J dropped 3 bases, with 14 bases sitting between them. From germline, CDR1 is LNHNV and CDR2 YYDKDF (reference sequence). CDR3 nucleotide sequence: TGTGCCACCAGCGAAGTGGGCAGGGGCTACGAGCAGTACTTC. Its translation is CATSEVGRGYEQYF. Based on the CDR3 plus reference TRBV15 and TRBJ2-7, the full variable domain is DAMVIQNPRYQVTQFGKPVTLSCSQTLNHNVMYWYQQKSSQAPKLLFHYYDKDFNNEADTPDNFQSRRPNTSFCFLDIRSPGLGDTAMYLCATSEVGRGYEQYFGPGTRLTVT.

The CDR3 coding sequence is TGTGCCAGCAGCTTAGATGGAGTCCTTCAGCCCCAGCATTTT. The encoded protein is CASSLDGVLQPQHF. The V call is TRBV7-9, the J call TRBJ1-5; D call uncertain. The V end was cut by 1 base, the J end by 6 bases, with 10 bases between. The CDR3 sequence is 14 residues long. CDR1 and CDR2 (germline): SEHNR, FQNEAQ (reference sequence).

The V and J genes are TRBV25-1 and TRBJ1-1; D gene uncertain. The germline CDR1 and CDR2 sequences are MGHDK and SYGVNS. The CDR3 length is 15 residues. Trimming took 4 bases from V and 3 from J, leaving 15 bases between them. CDR3 in amino acids: CASSARDSSDTEAFF. CDR3 DNA sequence: TGTGCCAGCAGTGCTAGAGATAGCAGTGACACTGAAGCTTTCTTT. Full variable domain (outside the CDR3, taken from reference TRBV25-1 and TRBJ1-1): EADIYQTPRYLVIGTGKKITLECSQTMGHDKMYWYQQDPGMELHLIHYSYGVNSTEKGDLSSESTVSRIRTEHFPLTLESARPSHTSQYLCASSARDSSDTEAFFGQGTRLTVV.

The CDR3 is CASSGTPYEQYF. The CDR3 nucleotides are TGTGCCAGCAGTGGCACCCCCTACGAGCAGTACTTC. V and J are TRBV2 and TRBJ2-7, with unresolved D. Germline V gives CDR1 SNHLY, CDR2 FYNNEI. V lost 4 bases and J 2 bases, leaving 6 bases between the germline ends. This CDR3 comprises 12 residues.

A note on this clonotype: A much larger clone differs from this one at a single base, so this may be a read error. This chain connects TRBV6-1 to TRBJ2-3; 13 nucleotides align to TRBD2. There are 18 residues in the CDR3. The germline CDR1 and CDR2 sequences are MNHNS and SASEGT. With V trimmed by 5 bases and J by 8 bases, 16 bases remained unmatched. Here the CDR3 reads CASSSIRTSGGGSGTQYF. The CDR3 coding sequence is TGTGCCAGCAGTTCTATACGGACTAGCGGGGGAGGATCAGGTACGCAGTATTTT.

The count of this clonotype is one. The chain's CDR3 is CASSQDRAVDTQYF. The CDR3, as DNA: TGTGCCAGCAGCCAGGACAGGGCTGTAGATACGCAGTATTTT. The gene calls are TRBV7-9 and TRBJ2-3, with 8 bases matching TRBD1. This CDR3 comprises 14 residues. J gave up 5 bases and V 5 bases, and 6 bases lay outside the gene matches. CDR1 and CDR2 from the germline V gene are SEHNR and FQNEAQ (reference sequence).

The chain combines TRBV5-1 with TRBJ2-1; D gene uncertain. This CDR3 is built from 12 residues. The V gene's germline CDR1 is SGHRS and CDR2 YFSETQ. V was trimmed by 6 bases and J by 7 bases, leaving 11 bases between them. The DNA for the CDR3 is TGCGCCAGCACGGCAGACTTAAATGAGCAGTTCTTC. Translating gives CASTADLNEQFF.

V usage is TRBV20-1 and J usage is TRBJ1-2; 7 bases match TRBD1. Trimming cost V 2 bases and J 1 base; bases outside gene matches: 7. CDR3 length: 15 residues. The V gene's germline CDR1 is DFQATT and CDR2 SNEGSKA (reference sequence). The CDR3 region is CSARLRDRYNYGYTF. In nucleotides, the CDR3 is TGCAGTGCTAGACTCCGGGACAGATATAACTATGGCTACACCTTC.

This clonotype occurred a few times. This chain connects TRBV29-1 to TRBJ2-2; no firm D call. This CDR3 is built from 12 residues. Germline-derived CDR1 and CDR2 are SQVTM and ANQGSEA. Trimming shortened V by 8 bases and J by 4 bases, and 11 bases separated the two germline ends. The DNA of the CDR3 is TGCAGCAGTGACTCTAGCACCGGGGAGCTGTTTTTT. It yields the protein CSSDSSTGELFF.

The CDR3 sequence: CASSLALYEQFF. Here the CDR3 DNA reads TGTGCCAGCAGCTTAGCGCTCTATGAGCAGTTCTTC. The chain recombines TRBV7-9 with TRBJ2-1; D not resolved. The CDR3 runs 12 residues. Trimming shortened V by 0 bases and J by 8 bases, and 5 bases separated the two germline ends. Germline V CDR1 and CDR2: SEHNR, FQNEAQ (reference sequence).

This clonotype has more than one count but fewer than ten. The chain joins TRBV20-1 to TRBJ1-1; D gene uncertain. CDR3 length equals 11 residues. Germline lookup yields CDR1 DFQATT and CDR2 SNEGSKA (reference sequence). Trimming pared 6 bases from V and 2 bases from J, leaving 7 bases between. DNA of the CDR3: TGCAGTGCCAGCGGAAACACTGAAGCTTTCTTT. Protein sequence: CSASGNTEAFF.

The gene calls are TRBV7-2 and TRBJ1-3; weak D call: TRBD1 (6 bases). The length of the CDR3 is 13 residues. Trimming took off 5 bases at V and 12 bases at J, with 17 bases between the two ends. Per germline, CDR1 SGHTA and CDR2 FQGNSA. CDR3 sequence reads: CASSGGVRDIIYF. For the CDR3, the DNA is TGTGCCAGCAGCGGGGGGGTGAGGGACATCATATATTTT.

On this clonotype: It may be a read error: a sequence one base away is much more abundant. V and J are TRBV27 and TRBJ2-7, with a tentative D call TRBD2 (6 bases). Germline V gene sequence: CDR1 MNHEY, CDR2 SMNVEV (reference sequence). The CDR3 loop spans 12 amino acids. The CDR3 is CASTNSGYERYF. The CDR3 coding sequence is TGTGCCAGCACCAATAGCGGCTACGAGCGGTACTTC.

The chain joins TRBV2 to TRBJ2-7; D gene unclear. This CDR3 region has 16 residues. V dropped 2 bases and J dropped 0 bases, with 14 bases sitting between them. Germline V gene data show CDR1 as SNHLY and CDR2 as FYNNEI. This CDR3 reads CASSEIEQLGSYEQYF. In DNA, the CDR3 is TGTGCCAGCAGTGAAATAGAGCAGCTAGGCTCCTACGAGCAGTACTTC.

A single count supports this clonotype. The genes are TRBV7-2 and TRBJ2-1; D possibly corresponds to TRBD1 (6 bases). Trimming removed 5 bases at V and 8 bases at J, with 16 bases between. CDR1 and CDR2 from the germline V gene are SGHTA and FQGNSA. This CDR3 is built from 14 residues. CDR3 sequence: CASSPSWGRDEQFF. DNA for the CDR3: TGTGCCAGCAGCCCATCCTGGGGGCGGGATGAGCAGTTCTTC.

A few counts support this clonotype. The rearrangement links TRBV19 to TRBJ2-7, with 9 bases matching TRBD2. Germline V gives CDR1 LNHDA, CDR2 SQIVND (reference sequence). Trimming took 11 bases from V and 5 from J; bases not matched to a gene: 7. The CDR3 contains 12 residues. Written as DNA, the CDR3 is TGTGCCGGAGCGGGGGGCCACGACGAGCAGTACTTC. Residues: CAGAGGHDEQYF.

The chain links TRBV7-3 to TRBJ1-1, with TRBD1 as a possible D gene (5 bases). The CDR3 spans 14 residues. Germline loops: CDR1 SGHTA, CDR2 FQGTGA. V lost 5 bases to trimming and J lost 4 bases, with 14 bases between them. CDR3 sequence (DNA): TGTGCCAGCAGCATGGGGGGGGGGGGCACTGAAGCTTTCTTT. This codes for CASSMGGGGTEAFF.

The chain uses TRBV29-1 and TRBJ2-7; 9 bases match TRBD2. The CDR3 totals 14 residues. Trimming removed 1 base from V and 3 bases from J; junction bases left unmatched: 4. Germline V gene sequence: CDR1 SQVTM, CDR2 ANQGSEA. The CDR3 reads CSVEGLAGFYEQYF. For the CDR3, the DNA is TGCAGCGTTGAAGGCCTAGCGGGGTTCTACGAGCAGTACTTC.

This chain links TRBV7-8 with TRBJ2-3, with D possibly being TRBD2 (6 bases). V was clipped by 7 bases and J by 1 base, with 18 bases between them. CDR1 and CDR2 (germline): SGHVS, FQNEAQ. The length of the CDR3 is 16 residues. CDR3 sequence: CASTPRRGEGTDTQYF. The CDR3 nucleotides are TGTGCCAGCACCCCAAGGAGGGGCGAGGGCACAGATACGCAGTATTTT.

J is TRBJ2-1 and V is TRBV2; D uncertain. The CDR3 has 13 amino acids. Between the trimmed V and J ends, which lost 9 bases and 5 bases, there was a span of 14 bases. CDR1 and CDR2 (germline): SNHLY, FYNNEI. The CDR3 region is CASCKRRDNEQFF. DNA for the CDR3: TGTGCCAGTTGCAAGCGAAGGGACAATGAGCAGTTCTTC.

This chain connects TRBV29-1 to TRBJ2-7; maybe TRBD1 (6 bases). From germline, CDR1 is SQVTM and CDR2 ANQGSEA. V lost 0 bases, J lost 2 bases, and 17 bases lay in between. The CDR3 is made up of 16 amino acids. CDR3 sequence reads: CSVEDQPRGDTYEQYF. CDR3 sequence (DNA): TGCAGCGTTGAAGATCAACCCAGAGGGGACACCTACGAGCAGTACTTC.

Concerning this clonotype itself: The germline gene is not matched at one end of the junction; a read error may be the cause. This chain joins TRBV6-1 and TRBJ1-5; the D is unclear. The CDR3 consists of 14 residues. Germline V gene sequence: CDR1 MNHNS, CDR2 SASEGT. CDR3 in amino acids: CASSELPENRPPHF. The DNA of the CDR3 is TGTGCCAGCAGTGAATTGCCCGAAAATCGGCCCCCGCATTTT.